This T cell receptor (beta chain) was identified during a study of T cells expressing NK-cell markers. Study-wide background: HCMV seropositivity characterized seven of the eight sequenced donors, and seronegativity one.

Study-wide points: Among CD8+ T cells from over 5 donors, dominant NKG2C+ clonotypes accounted for about 1.0-7.0%. HCMV specificity was not established for the expanded NKG2C+ T cell clones. Topping the CD3+CD56-NKG2C+ fraction as well were these clonotypes, in a few donors.

As concerns this clonotype: The antigen is not known.

The CDR3 runs to 14 residues. TCRdb reanalyzed the 5' RACE reads, giving one entry per CDR3 protein sequence and no DNA. This sample's table reports around 550,000 distinct CDR3 sequences. Sequencing was carried out using blood T cells: a sorted CD56 or NKG2C T cell subset, CD4+ or CD8+ T cells, or bulk PBMC T cells (not recorded which). This chain joins TRBV12-3 or TRBV12-4 and TRBJ2-5; the TCRdb call, TRBD1, lacks DNA for checking. The receptor's source is a man aged 18-30 years in good health. The CDR3 reads CASSPGGGEETQYF.